The next 27 T cell receptor beta chains were all read from a single sample in a study of shared clonotypes between healthy human individuals. Profiled with immunoSEQ multiplex PCR; TCRdb holds only in-frame clones, not every one. The table includes roughly 500,000 clones, 70% to 80% detected once. The sequenced sample consisted of PBMCs. The receptors originated from a woman aged 40 to 55 in good health. Some clones in this sample may be carry-over from other donors' samples.

The chain joins TRBV6-5 to TRBJ1-4; D remains ambiguous. CDR3 length: 16 residues. With 2 bases removed from V and 4 bases from J, the gap between germline ends came to 14 bases. Germline V lookup: CDR1 MNHEY, CDR2 SVGAGI. Written as DNA, the CDR3 is TGTGCCAGCAGTTACAATGGTGCAAGCGGTAATGAAAAACTGTTTTTT. This translates into CASSYNGASGNEKLFF.

This clone has a handful of counts. The V and J genes are TRBV18 and TRBJ2-7; tentatively, D is TRBD2 (5 bases). This CDR3 spans 13 amino acids. The germline CDR1 and CDR2 sequences are KGHSH and LQKENI. V shed 3 bases and J shed 5 bases, with 11 bases lying between them. The CDR3 coding sequence is TGTGCCAGCTCACCGGGAGACCGGCACGAGCAGTACTTC. As protein: CASSPGDRHEQYF.

The rearrangement joins TRBV5-1 to TRBJ2-3; D is unclear. V dropped 6 bases and J dropped 1 base, with 12 bases sitting between them. CDR1 and CDR2 from the germline V gene are SGHRS and YFSETQ. The CDR3 is 14 residues long. CDR3 residues: CASTQRTGTDTQYF. For the CDR3, the DNA is TGCGCCAGCACCCAAAGAACTGGCACAGATACGCAGTATTTT. Together with reference TRBV5-1 and TRBJ2-3, the CDR3 gives the full variable domain: KAGVTQTPRYLIKTRGQQVTLSCSPISGHRSVSWYQQTPGQGLQFLFEYFSETQRNKGNFPGRFSGRQFSNSRSEMNVSTLELGDSALYLCASTQRTGTDTQYFGPGTRLTVL.

This clone was found once. The J gene is TRBJ2-1, the V gene TRBV19, with 8 bases identical to TRBD2. Unmatched junction bases numbered 5, after V lost 6 bases and J lost 13 bases. CDR1 is LNHDA and CDR2 is SQIVND in the germline V gene (reference sequence). The CDR3 sequence is 11 residues long. CDR3 sequence (DNA): TGTGCCAGTAGCGCCGGGACTAGACAGTTCTTC. Translating gives CASSAGTRQFF.

About this clone: Other DNA sequences in the sample encode the same CDR3. The chain couples TRBV30 to TRBJ1-1, with D uncertain. CDR1 is GTSNPN, CDR2 SVGIG, per germline (reference sequence). The V end was cut by 0 bases, the J end by 0 bases, with 5 bases between. The CDR3 runs to 13 residues. The CDR3 reads CAWSVGLNTEAFF. The CDR3 nucleotides are TGTGCCTGGAGTGTTGGCTTGAACACTGAAGCTTTCTTT. The full variable domain, rest sourced from reference TRBV30 and TRBJ1-1, is SQTIHQWPATLVQPVGSPLSLECTVEGTSNPNLYWYRQAAGRGLQLLFYSVGIGQISSEVPQNLSASRPQDRQFILSSKKLLLSDSGFYLCAWSVGLNTEAFFGQGTRLTVV.

This clone has only a few counts. The chain couples TRBV4-3 to TRBJ2-4; no clear D gene. V was clipped by 0 bases and J by 0 bases, with 9 bases between them. Germline-derived CDR1 and CDR2 are LGHNA and YSLEER. The CDR3 has 16 residues. The CDR3 DNA is TGCGCCAGCAGCCAAGATAGGCCACTAGCCAAAAACATTCAGTACTTC. Translation gives CASSQDRPLAKNIQYF.

V is TRBV30 and J is TRBJ1-4; no reliable D call. The germline V and J ends were trimmed by 3 bases and 4 bases, with 15 bases remaining between them. Germline CDR1 and CDR2: GTSNPN and SVGIG (reference sequence). The CDR3 extends over 15 amino acids. As DNA, the CDR3 is TGTGCCTGGAGCCGGGTCTCGGGAGGTAATGAAAAACTGTTTTTT. Protein product: CAWSRVSGGNEKLFF.

With regard to this clone: The same CDR3 also results from other DNA sequences found in this sample. CDR3 sequence: CASSPGTSGYNEQFF. CDR3 nucleotide sequence: TGTGCCAGTAGTCCCGGGACTAGCGGCTACAATGAGCAGTTCTTC. The chain is built from TRBV19 and TRBJ2-1; 11 bases match TRBD2. The CDR3 sequence is 15 residues long. The germline gives CDR1 LNHDA, CDR2 SQIVND (reference sequence). V shed 5 bases, J shed 3 bases, and the junction held 3 bases outside the gene matches.

This rearrangement joins TRBV5-1 to TRBJ2-1; tentatively, D is TRBD2 (6 bases). The CDR3 has 15 amino acids. Trimming removed 4 bases from V and 0 bases from J, with 11 bases in between. Germline loops: CDR1 SGHRS, CDR2 YFSETQ. CDR3 DNA: TGCGCCAGCAGCCCTAGCGCCGGCTCCTACAATGAGCAGTTCTTC. This gives the protein CASSPSAGSYNEQFF.

A word on this clone: A far larger clone is a single base away, which makes a read error likely. The sample carries other DNA sequences with the same CDR3. The V call is TRBV10-3, the J call TRBJ2-1; tentatively, D is TRBD1 or TRBD2 (5 bases each). CDR1 and CDR2 (germline): ENHRY, SYGVKD. V lost 6 bases, J lost 6 bases, and 15 bases lay in between. The CDR3 is 14 amino acids. This CDR3 is CAISGTSLGNEQFF. The CDR3, as DNA: TGTGCCATCAGCGGGACCAGCCTGGGCAATGAGCAGTTCTTC.

This clone has just a few counts. Other DNA sequences in this specimen translate into the identical CDR3. The chain carries TRBV14 and TRBJ2-1, with TRBD2 matching over 9 bases. Looked up from germline, CDR1 is SGHDN and CDR2 is FVKESK. The CDR3 extends over 13 amino acids. Trimming cost V 3 bases and J 13 bases; bases outside gene matches: 7. CDR3 sequence: CASSQESGRKQFF. In DNA, the CDR3 is TGTGCCAGCAGCCAGGAAAGCGGGAGGAAACAGTTCTTC.

The J gene is TRBJ1-1, the V gene TRBV29-1, with 7 bases fitting TRBD1. With V trimmed by 1 base and J by 5 bases, 7 bases remained unmatched. CDR3 length: 14 residues. The germline CDR1 and CDR2 sequences are SQVTM and ANQGSEA. CDR3 nucleotide sequence: TGCAGCGTTGAAGTTACAGGGGCGGAGACTGAAGCTTTCTTT. This encodes CSVEVTGAETEAFF.

The genes are TRBV18 and TRBJ2-7; 14 positions agree with TRBD2. The CDR3 runs to 16 residues. V trimming: 6 bases; J trimming: 1 base; junction bases outside the gene matches: 5. Germline CDR1 and CDR2: KGHSH and LQKENI. The CDR3 sequence is CASSYGLAGGSYEQYF. The CDR3 coding sequence is TGTGCCAGCTCCTACGGACTAGCGGGAGGTTCCTACGAGCAGTACTTC.

This rearrangement joins TRBV7-2 to TRBJ1-5, with D maybe TRBD1 (6 bases). This CDR3 has 14 amino acids. V was trimmed by 6 bases and J by 4 bases, leaving 13 bases between them. Germline loops: CDR1 SGHTA, CDR2 FQGNSA. CDR3 nucleotides: TGTGCCAGCAGTCGACGGACAGAGAATCAGCCCCAGCATTTT. This encodes CASSRRTENQPQHF.

This chain links TRBV11-2 with TRBJ2-5; weak D call: TRBD2 (6 bases). Germline-derived CDR1 and CDR2 are SGHAT and FQNNGV. This CDR3 has 15 residues. V was pared by 5 bases and J by 4 bases, with 17 bases between. CDR3 in amino acids: CASSPGPVGGETQYF. In DNA, the CDR3 is TGTGCCAGCAGCCCAGGTCCAGTGGGGGGAGAGACCCAGTACTTC.

This sequence joins TRBV4-2 and TRBJ2-7, with D perhaps TRBD1 or TRBD2 (6 bases each). The ends were cut back, 3 bases at V and 5 bases at J, with 17 bases in the middle. The CDR3 extends over 15 amino acids. Germline CDR1 is LGHNA and CDR2 is YNFKEQ. The CDR3 bases are TGTGCCAGCAGCCACTTAACAGGGCGGGAAAACGAGCAGTACTTC. Translated: CASSHLTGRENEQYF.

The V gene is TRBV9, the J gene TRBJ2-1; 13 bases fit TRBD2. Trimming at V came to 4 bases and at J to 9 bases, leaving 7 bases not matched to a gene. The CDR3 is made up of 15 amino acids. The germline gives CDR1 SGDLS, CDR2 YYNGEE. CDR3 region: CASSKPGLAGSEQFF. The CDR3 nucleotides read TGTGCCAGCAGCAAACCGGGACTAGCGGGAAGTGAGCAGTTCTTC.

The rearrangement uses TRBV20-1 and TRBJ2-7, with 7 bases lining up with TRBD2. V lost 6 bases to trimming and J lost 5 bases; unmatched junction nucleotides: 4. Germline CDR1 DFQATT, CDR2 SNEGSKA (reference sequence). The CDR3 sequence is 11 residues long. DNA for the CDR3: TGCAGTGCGCTAACTAGCGACGAGCAGTACTTC. It translates to CSALTSDEQYF.

V is TRBV30 and J is TRBJ1-1; D not certain. V lost 3 bases, J lost 4 bases, and 9 bases lay in between. The CDR3 runs 12 residues. Germline CDR1 is GTSNPN and CDR2 is SVGIG (reference sequence). As DNA, the CDR3 is TGTGCCTGGAGGGATATGGGCACTGAAGCTTTCTTT. Translating it yields CAWRDMGTEAFF.

The chain uses TRBV6-6 and TRBJ2-3, with 11 bases lining up with TRBD2. J lost 3 bases, V lost 5 bases, and 1 base had no gene match. The CDR3 covers 14 residues. Germline CDR1 and CDR2: MNHNY and SVGAGI (reference sequence). The chain's CDR3 is CASSTSGSTDTQYF. CDR3 nucleotide sequence: TGTGCCAGCAGTACTAGCGGGAGTACAGATACGCAGTATTTT.

This sequence joins TRBV19 and TRBJ1-1; D is ambiguous. Trimming removed 7 bases from V and 2 bases from J, with 11 bases in between. Germline V gives CDR1 LNHDA, CDR2 SQIVND (reference sequence). This CDR3 has 13 amino acids. The CDR3 DNA reads TGTGCCAGTACCCTTCAGGCCAACACTGAAGCTTTCTTT. Protein: CASTLQANTEAFF.

The rearrangement links TRBV6-4 to TRBJ1-2; D perhaps matches TRBD1 (5 bases). Trimming took off 6 bases at V and 8 bases at J, with 16 bases between the two ends. The germline V gene encodes CDR1 MRHNA and CDR2 SNTAGT. This CDR3 is built from 13 residues. This CDR3 reads CASSASRETGYTF. CDR3 DNA: TGTGCCAGCAGCGCTTCCAGGGAAACCGGCTACACCTTC.

V gene TRBV7-2 combines with J gene TRBJ2-7; TRBD1 might be the D (6 bases). This CDR3 has 13 residues. Germline V gene sequence: CDR1 SGHTA, CDR2 FQGNSA. V lost 2 bases and J 6 bases, leaving 11 bases between the germline ends. DNA for the CDR3: TGTGCCAGCAGCTTAAATGGACAGCGCGAGCAGTACTTC. Translating it yields CASSLNGQREQYF. The variable domain in full, with the rest retrieved from reference TRBV7-2 and TRBJ2-7, is GAGVSQSPSNKVTEKGKDVELRCDPISGHTALYWYRQSLGQGLEFLIYFQGNSAPDKSGLPSDRFSAERTGGSVSTLTIQRTQQEDSAVYLCASSLNGQREQYFGPGTRLTVT.

The chain employs TRBV5-6 and TRBJ2-7; no reliable D call. V lost 4 bases and J lost 3, with 11 bases in between. The CDR3 sequence is 13 residues long. Germline CDR1 and CDR2: SGHDT and YYEEEE. The CDR3 nucleotides are TGTGCCAGCAGCGGGGTCAGGAGCTACGAGCAGTACTTC. Translated: CASSGVRSYEQYF.

The rearrangement links TRBV30 to TRBJ1-1; D is unresolved. V lost 2 bases and J lost 7, with 11 bases in between. This CDR3 comprises 12 residues. CDR1 and CDR2 from the germline V gene are GTSNPN and SVGIG (reference sequence). CDR3 residues: CAWSPNAVEAFF. In nucleotides, the CDR3 is TGTGCCTGGAGTCCAAATGCGGTTGAAGCTTTCTTT.

This chain joins TRBV4-2 and TRBJ1-2; D perhaps matches TRBD1 (5 bases). The V end was cut by 4 bases, the J end by 2 bases, with 14 bases between. The V gene's germline CDR1 is LGHNA and CDR2 YNFKEQ. CDR3 length equals 15 residues. CDR3 sequence reads: CASSPAGGTNYGYTF. Here the CDR3 DNA reads TGTGCCAGCAGCCCAGCGGGAGGGACGAACTATGGCTACACCTTC.

This rearrangement joins TRBV7-9 to TRBJ2-7, with D maybe TRBD1 (5 bases). Trimming shortened V by 2 bases and J by 2 bases, and 13 bases separated the two germline ends. The germline V gene has CDR1 SEHNR and CDR2 FQNEAQ (reference sequence). This CDR3 spans 15 amino acids. The CDR3 DNA is TGTGCCAGCAGCTTATCGCAGGGTCGGACCTACGAGCAGTACTTC. Protein product: CASSLSQGRTYEQYF.